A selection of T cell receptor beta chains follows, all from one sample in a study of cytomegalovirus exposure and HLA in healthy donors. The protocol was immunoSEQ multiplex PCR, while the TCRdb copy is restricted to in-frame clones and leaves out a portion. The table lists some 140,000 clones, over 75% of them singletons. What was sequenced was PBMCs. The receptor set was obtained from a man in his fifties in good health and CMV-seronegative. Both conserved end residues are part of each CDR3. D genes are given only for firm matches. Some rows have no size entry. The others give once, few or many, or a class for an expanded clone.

CDR3 protein: CASSTSPLGLNGYTF; CDR3 DNA: TGTGCCAGCAGCACTAGCCCCCTGGGGCTTAATGGCTACACCTTC; V gene: TRBV13; clone size: once; D gene: NA; J gene: TRBJ1-2
CDR3 protein: CASSSKQLTALNTEAFF; CDR3 DNA: TGTGCCAGCAGCTCCAAGCAGTTGACAGCTTTGAACACTGAAGCTTTCTTT; V gene: TRBV7-9; clone size: NA; D gene: NA; J gene: TRBJ1-1
CDR3 protein: CATSRALPSQQAGQPQHF; CDR3 DNA: TGTGCCACCAGCAGAGCCCTTCCCTCACAGCAAGCGGGACAGCCCCAGCATTTT; V gene: TRBV15; clone size: NA; D gene: NA; J gene: TRBJ1-5
CDR3 protein: CASSGPGLRSPYEQYF; CDR3 DNA: TGTGCCAGCAGTGGCCCAGGCCTTCGCTCCCCGTACGAGCAGTACTTC; V gene: TRBV28; clone size: NA; D gene: NA; J gene: TRBJ2-7
CDR3 protein: CASSPGQENTEAFF; CDR3 DNA: TGTGCCAGCAGTCCGGGACAGGAGAACACTGAAGCTTTCTTT; V gene: TRBV27; clone size: NA; D gene: TRBD1; J gene: TRBJ1-1
CDR3 protein: CASSLLTGDQPQHF; CDR3 DNA: TGTGCCAGCAGCTTGCTGACAGGGGATCAGCCCCAGCATTTT; V gene: TRBV5-6; clone size: NA; D gene: TRBD1; J gene: TRBJ1-5
CDR3 protein: CASSSSGRNTQYF; CDR3 DNA: TGTGCCAGCAGCTCTAGCGGGAGGAATACGCAGTATTTT; V gene: TRBV11-3; clone size: NA; D gene: TRBD2; J gene: TRBJ2-3
CDR3 protein: CASSIGRGNQPQHF; CDR3 DNA: TGTGCCAGTAGTATCGGCAGGGGGAATCAGCCCCAGCATTTT; V gene: TRBV19; clone size: NA; D gene: TRBD1; J gene: TRBJ1-5
CDR3 protein: CASSPWDRRYEQYF; CDR3 DNA: TGTGCCAGCAGTCCCTGGGACAGGCGCTACGAGCAGTACTTC; V gene: TRBV27; clone size: NA; D gene: TRBD1; J gene: TRBJ2-7
CDR3 protein: CASRGVRETQYF; CDR3 DNA: TGTGCCAGCAGAGGGGTTCGGGAGACCCAGTACTTC; V gene: TRBV2; clone size: NA; D gene: NA; J gene: TRBJ2-5
CDR3 protein: CASSFQGARGYTF; CDR3 DNA: TGTGCCAGCAGCTTCCAGGGGGCGAGAGGCTACACCTTC; V gene: TRBV7-2; clone size: NA; D gene: TRBD1; J gene: TRBJ1-2
CDR3 protein: CASSVAQGNEQFF; CDR3 DNA: TGTGCCAGCAGCGTAGCCCAGGGCAATGAGCAGTTCTTC; V gene: TRBV9; clone size: few; D gene: NA; J gene: TRBJ2-1
CDR3 protein: CASRVMRDTIYF; CDR3 DNA: TGTGCTTCGAGGGTGATGCGAGACACCATATATTTT; V gene: TRBV30; clone size: few; D gene: NA; J gene: TRBJ1-3
CDR3 protein: CAWSPPGAGGEKLFF; CDR3 DNA: TGTGCCTGGAGTCCCCCGGGAGCTGGGGGTGAAAAACTGTTTTTT; V gene: TRBV30; clone size: NA; D gene: NA; J gene: TRBJ1-4
CDR3 protein: CASSVEVLGQVVLTF; CDR3 DNA: TGTGCCAGCAGCGTAGAGGTTTTGGGACAGGTGGTCCTGACTTTC; V gene: TRBV9; clone size: NA; D gene: TRBD1; J gene: TRBJ2-6
CDR3 protein: CASSTILVTDTQYF; CDR3 DNA: TGTGCCAGCAGTACTATCTTAGTTACAGATACGCAGTATTTT; V gene: TRBV28; clone size: NA; D gene: NA; J gene: TRBJ2-3
CDR3 protein: CASTFGQGGSPLHF; CDR3 DNA: TGTGCCAGCACCTTTGGACAGGGAGGTTCACCCCTCCACTTT; V gene: TRBV6-5; clone size: few; D gene: TRBD1; J gene: TRBJ1-6
CDR3 protein: CASSLSPPSGVATQYF; CDR3 DNA: TGTGCCAGCAGTTTATCCCCCCCTAGCGGGGTTGCGACCCAGTACTTC; V gene: TRBV28; clone size: NA; D gene: TRBD2; J gene: TRBJ2-5
CDR3 protein: CASSLTGAGNTIYF; CDR3 DNA: TGTGCCAGCAGTTTAACAGGGGCTGGAAACACCATATATTTT; V gene: TRBV28; clone size: NA; D gene: TRBD1; J gene: TRBJ1-3
CDR3 protein: CASSLGTSGKSDTQYF; CDR3 DNA: TGTGCCAGCAGCTTGGGGACTAGCGGGAAGTCAGATACGCAGTATTTT; V gene: TRBV5-8; clone size: NA; D gene: TRBD2; J gene: TRBJ2-3
CDR3 protein: CASSPSAGQGFYEQYF; CDR3 DNA: TGTGCCAGCAGCCCTTCTGCGGGACAGGGGTTCTACGAGCAGTACTTC; V gene: TRBV11-2; clone size: NA; D gene: TRBD1; J gene: TRBJ2-7
CDR3 protein: CASSTAGSGRVGEQFF; CDR3 DNA: TGTGCCAGCAGTACTGCTGGGAGCGGGAGGGTTGGGGAGCAGTTCTTC; V gene: TRBV28; clone size: NA; D gene: TRBD2; J gene: TRBJ2-1
CDR3 protein: CASRGGTGELFF; CDR3 DNA: TGTGCCAGCCGAGGGGGCACCGGGGAGCTGTTTTTT; V gene: TRBV7-9; clone size: NA; D gene: NA; J gene: TRBJ2-2
CDR3 protein: CASTSQGAGETQYF; CDR3 DNA: TGTGCCAGTACCTCACAGGGGGCGGGAGAGACCCAGTACTTC; V gene: TRBV19; clone size: NA; D gene: TRBD1; J gene: TRBJ2-5
CDR3 protein: CASSYSNEGAAEAFF; CDR3 DNA: TGTGCCAGCAGTTACTCGAATGAGGGGGCGGCGGAAGCTTTCTTT; V gene: TRBV6-5; clone size: NA; D gene: TRBD1; J gene: TRBJ1-1
CDR3 protein: CASSLDLAAHNEQFF; CDR3 DNA: TGTGCCAGCAGCTTAGATCTAGCGGCTCACAATGAGCAGTTCTTC; V gene: TRBV7-2; clone size: NA; D gene: TRBD2; J gene: TRBJ2-1
CDR3 protein: CASSPGLALGLETQYF; CDR3 DNA: TGTGCTAGCAGTCCCGGACTAGCGTTGGGCCTAGAGACCCAGTACTTC; V gene: TRBV27; clone size: NA; D gene: TRBD2; J gene: TRBJ2-5
CDR3 protein: CASSVDPNESTEAFF; CDR3 DNA: TGTGCCAGCAGCGTAGATCCTAATGAAAGCACTGAAGCTTTCTTT; V gene: TRBV9; clone size: NA; D gene: NA; J gene: TRBJ1-1
CDR3 protein: CASSMISLGTGGHQPQHF; CDR3 DNA: TGTGCCAGTAGTATGATTTCTTTGGGGACAGGGGGGCATCAGCCCCAGCATTTT; V gene: TRBV19; clone size: NA; D gene: TRBD1; J gene: TRBJ1-5
CDR3 protein: CAISEFSGSSYEQYF; CDR3 DNA: TGTGCCATCAGTGAGTTTAGCGGGAGTTCCTACGAGCAGTACTTC; V gene: TRBV10-3; clone size: NA; D gene: TRBD2; J gene: TRBJ2-7
CDR3 protein: CASSGVGAGVSTEAFF; CDR3 DNA: TGTGCCAGCAGCGGGGTGGGGGCCGGCGTGAGTACTGAAGCTTTCTTT; V gene: TRBV7-2; clone size: NA; D gene: NA; J gene: TRBJ1-1
CDR3 protein: CASSAAGGADTQYF; CDR3 DNA: TGTGCCAGCAGTGCGGCGGGAGGGGCAGATACGCAGTATTTT; V gene: TRBV6-4; clone size: NA; D gene: TRBD2; J gene: TRBJ2-3
CDR3 protein: CASSLEVSGGEQYF; CDR3 DNA: TGTGCCAGCAGTTTAGAGGTTAGCGGGGGCGAGCAGTACTTC; V gene: TRBV27; clone size: NA; D gene: TRBD2; J gene: TRBJ2-7
CDR3 protein: CASSPDLTGGKGTQYF; CDR3 DNA: TGTGCCAGCTCACCAGACCTGACGGGAGGGAAAGGGACGCAGTATTTT; V gene: TRBV18; clone size: NA; D gene: TRBD2; J gene: TRBJ2-3
CDR3 protein: CASSLGGVSGANVLTF; CDR3 DNA: TGCGCCAGCAGCTTGGGGGGGGTCTCTGGGGCCAACGTCCTGACTTTC; V gene: TRBV5-1; clone size: few; D gene: NA; J gene: TRBJ2-6
CDR3 protein: CASSSGAGRNGEPQHF; CDR3 DNA: TGTGCCAGCAGTTCAGGCGCGGGGCGCAACGGGGAGCCCCAGCATTTT; V gene: TRBV28; clone size: NA; D gene: NA; J gene: TRBJ1-5
CDR3 protein: CASTRGQTLSGANVLTF; CDR3 DNA: TGTGCCAGCACTAGAGGACAGACCCTCTCTGGGGCCAACGTCCTGACTTTC; V gene: TRBV2; clone size: NA; D gene: NA; J gene: TRBJ2-6
CDR3 protein: CASSALAPGNSPLHF; CDR3 DNA: TGTGCCAGCAGTGCCCTCGCACCGGGAAATTCACCCCTCCACTTT; V gene: TRBV6-1; clone size: NA; D gene: NA; J gene: TRBJ1-6
CDR3 protein: CASSQEQGSSYEQYF; CDR3 DNA: TGCGCCAGCAGCCAAGAGCAGGGTAGCTCCTACGAGCAGTACTTC; V gene: TRBV4-3; clone size: NA; D gene: NA; J gene: TRBJ2-7
CDR3 protein: CASSVARGEGPGETQYF; CDR3 DNA: TGTGCCAGCAGCGTCGCCAGGGGGGAAGGGCCCGGAGAGACCCAGTACTTC; V gene: TRBV9; clone size: NA; D gene: NA; J gene: TRBJ2-5
CDR3 protein: CASSVGGEGYEQYF; CDR3 DNA: TGTGCCAGCAGCGTAGGGGGGGAGGGCTACGAGCAGTACTTC; V gene: TRBV9; clone size: once; D gene: TRBD2; J gene: TRBJ2-7
CDR3 protein: CASSLGRQGFYGYTF; CDR3 DNA: TGCGCCAGCAGCTTGGGTCGACAGGGATTCTATGGCTACACCTTC; V gene: TRBV5-1; clone size: NA; D gene: TRBD1; J gene: TRBJ1-2
CDR3 protein: CASSEMGTRSYNEQFF; CDR3 DNA: TGCGCCAGCAGTGAGATGGGGACTAGGAGCTACAATGAGCAGTTCTTC; V gene: TRBV10-1; clone size: NA; D gene: TRBD2; J gene: TRBJ2-1
CDR3 protein: CASSVSSLGTDTQYF; CDR3 DNA: TGTGCCAGCAGCGTTTCTTCCCTAGGCACAGATACGCAGTATTTT; V gene: TRBV9; clone size: NA; D gene: NA; J gene: TRBJ2-3
CDR3 protein: CASQSRDRGDEQYF; CDR3 DNA: TGTGCCAGCCAATCCCGGGACAGGGGAGACGAGCAGTACTTC; V gene: TRBV2; clone size: NA; D gene: TRBD1; J gene: TRBJ2-7